Listed here are 30 T cell receptor beta chains from one sample, sequenced in a study of siplizumab effects on memory and regulatory T cells. Only in-frame clones appear in the TCRdb table, and some are missing; sequencing was by immunoSEQ multiplex PCR. The table shows 55,000 to 70,000 clones, with 93% occurring only once. The sample comprised CD8+ T cells sorted from blood. All receptors come from a human donor in good health.

This chain links TRBV19 with TRBJ2-1, with D possibly being TRBD2 (6 bases). Germline V gives CDR1 LNHDA, CDR2 SQIVND (reference sequence). V was shortened by 5 bases and J by 6 bases, with 8 bases between the two germline ends. This CDR3 comprises 12 residues. This CDR3 reads CASSWGVNEQFF. The CDR3 DNA follows: TGTGCCAGTAGTTGGGGGGTCAATGAGCAGTTCTTC.

This rearrangement joins TRBV5-1 to TRBJ1-1; D ambiguous. The CDR3 length is 14 residues. Trimming stripped 4 bases from V and 0 bases from J, with 10 bases between. Germline V gives CDR1 SGHRS, CDR2 YFSETQ. The CDR3 DNA reads TGCGCCAGCAGCCCGCAGGCCGTGAACACTGAAGCTTTCTTT. Protein: CASSPQAVNTEAFF.

This clone was observed a handful of times. The CDR3 region is CASSESGSSYNEQFF. The CDR3 coding sequence is TGTGCCAGCAGCGAGAGCGGGAGCTCCTACAATGAGCAGTTCTTC. V is TRBV9 and J is TRBJ2-1, with TRBD2 matching over 8 bases. This CDR3 comprises 15 residues. V was pared by 3 bases and J by 0 bases, with 2 bases of the junction left unmatched. Per the germline V gene, CDR1 is SGDLS and CDR2 is YYNGEE.

The table lists this clone with a count of one. The chain links TRBV28 to TRBJ2-7, with D perhaps assigned TRBD1 or TRBD2 (6 bases each). Germline-derived CDR1 and CDR2 are MDHEN and SYDVKM. The CDR3 is made up of 16 amino acids. The ends were cut back, 5 bases at V and 0 bases at J, with 17 bases in the middle. The CDR3 loop is CASSTTEGGPSYEQYF. The DNA for the CDR3 is TGTGCCAGCAGTACGACAGAGGGGGGACCCTCCTACGAGCAGTACTTC.

This sequence joins TRBV2 and TRBJ2-7; 10 bases map to TRBD1. V shed 8 bases, J shed 5 bases, and the junction held 15 bases outside the gene matches. The CDR3 is 16 residues long. CDR1 and CDR2 (germline): SNHLY, FYNNEI. The CDR3 DNA sequence: TGTGCCAGCCTCCCTTCACCGGGACAGGGGTGGAACGAGCAGTACTTC. This codes for CASLPSPGQGWNEQYF. The whole variable domain, filled in from reference TRBV2 and TRBJ2-7, reads EPEVTQTPSHQVTQMGQEVILRCVPISNHLYFYWYRQILGQKVEFLVSFYNNEISEKSEIFDDQFSVERPDGSNFTLKIRSTKLEDSAMYFCASLPSPGQGWNEQYFGPGTRLTVT.

The rearrangement joins TRBV11-2 to TRBJ2-2; D may be TRBD1 (6 bases). Germline loops: CDR1 SGHAT, CDR2 FQNNGV. This CDR3 region has 15 residues. The V end was cut by 4 bases, the J end by 2 bases, with 11 bases between. The CDR3: CASSWGHRNTGELFF. The CDR3 DNA reads as TGTGCCAGCAGCTGGGGACACAGAAACACCGGGGAGCTGTTTTTT.

This sequence joins TRBV27 and TRBJ2-1, with 10 bases identical to TRBD2. CDR1 is MNHEY and CDR2 is SMNVEV in the germline V gene (reference sequence). The CDR3 has 14 residues. V was clipped by 10 bases and J by 7 bases; unmatched bases: 10. The CDR3 protein is CATEKSGRVNEQFF. The CDR3 nucleotides are TGTGCCACCGAGAAAAGCGGGAGGGTGAATGAGCAGTTCTTC.

This clone was picked up a small number of times. This chain connects TRBV5-1 to TRBJ1-2, with 7 bases that match TRBD1. J was trimmed by 14 bases and V by 2 bases; bases with no gene match: 9. CDR3 size: 12 residues. The V gene's germline CDR1 is SGHRS and CDR2 YFSETQ. The CDR3 DNA reads TGCGCCAGCAGCTTCGGGCAGGGGGAGTGGACCTTC. Amino acid sequence: CASSFGQGEWTF. The full variable domain, rest sourced from reference TRBV5-1 and TRBJ1-2, is KAGVTQTPRYLIKTRGQQVTLSCSPISGHRSVSWYQQTPGQGLQFLFEYFSETQRNKGNFPGRFSGRQFSNSRSEMNVSTLELGDSALYLCASSFGQGEWTFGSGTRLTVV.

The V gene is TRBV5-6, the J gene TRBJ1-2, with D possibly matching TRBD1 (6 bases). This CDR3 is built from 11 residues. Trimming stripped 6 bases from V and 8 bases from J, with 11 bases between. Germline assignment: CDR1 SGHDT and CDR2 YYEEEE. The CDR3 here is CASKQGGGYTF. In nucleotides, the CDR3 is TGTGCCAGCAAACAGGGTGGCGGCTACACCTTC.

The CDR3 DNA reads as TGCAGCGCCAACCACGGGGGCAGGTTAGACGAGCAGTACTTC. As protein: CSANHGGRLDEQYF. The chain has TRBV29-1 and TRBJ2-7; either TRBD1 or TRBD2 may fit D (6 bases each). The CDR3 covers 14 residues. V was clipped by 7 bases and J by 5 bases, with 21 bases between them. CDR1 SQVTM and CDR2 ANQGSEA come from the germline V gene.

The chain joins TRBV19 to TRBJ1-2, with no clear D. The CDR3 contains 13 residues. Germline V lookup: CDR1 LNHDA, CDR2 SQIVND (reference sequence). With 3 bases removed from V and 6 bases from J, the gap between germline ends came to 11 bases. In DNA, the CDR3 is TGTGCCAGTAGTATTTGGCTGAGGGATGGCTACACCTTC. Protein: CASSIWLRDGYTF.

This rearrangement joins TRBV9 to TRBJ2-7, with D perhaps given as TRBD1 or TRBD2 (5 bases each). V was clipped by 1 base and J by 6 bases, with 20 bases between them. The CDR3 is 16 residues long. Germline assignment: CDR1 SGDLS and CDR2 YYNGEE. This chain's CDR3 is CASSVQAGTAIGEQYF. CDR3 nucleotides: TGTGCCAGCAGCGTACAGGCCGGGACCGCAATCGGCGAGCAGTACTTC.

Only one count was recorded for this clone. The chain carries TRBV4-1 and TRBJ1-2, with a tentative D call TRBD1 (6 bases). Trimming removed 0 bases from V and 6 bases from J, with 11 bases in between. Germline V lookup: CDR1 MGHRA, CDR2 YSYEKL. This CDR3 contains 14 residues. The CDR3 DNA sequence: TGCGCCAGCAGCCAAGATCGGACAGATCATGGCTACACCTTC. Translating gives CASSQDRTDHGYTF.

The CDR3 bases are TGTGCCAGCAGTTTATACGGGAGTCAAAATGAGCAGTTCTTC. It encodes CASSLYGSQNEQFF. The chain couples TRBV28 to TRBJ2-1, with D possibly matching TRBD2 (6 bases). The CDR3 has 14 residues. Trimming left V 1 base short and J 7 bases short, with 11 bases between. Per germline, CDR1 MDHEN and CDR2 SYDVKM. The full variable domain, completed using reference TRBV28 and TRBJ2-1, is DVKVTQSSRYLVKRTGEKVFLECVQDMDHENMFWYRQDPGLGLRLIYFSYDVKMKEKGDIPEGYSVSREKKERFSLILESASTNQTSMYLCASSLYGSQNEQFFGPGTRLTVL.

The rearrangement links TRBV29-1 to TRBJ2-2; D may be TRBD1 (5 bases). CDR3 length: 15 amino acids. The germline V gene encodes CDR1 SQVTM and CDR2 ANQGSEA. V was shortened by 8 bases and J by 0 bases, with 16 bases between the two germline ends. The chain's CDR3 is CSPAPRASNTGELFF. Written as DNA, the CDR3 is TGCAGCCCCGCCCCCAGGGCTTCGAACACCGGGGAGCTGTTTTTT.

In DNA form, the CDR3 reads TGTGCCAGCAGAGCCAGCGGGAATTACAATGAGCAGTTCTTC. Translated: CASRASGNYNEQFF. This sequence joins TRBV27 and TRBJ2-1; 7 bases are shared with TRBD2. V trimming: 6 bases; J trimming: 4 bases; junction bases outside the gene matches: 6. There are 14 residues in the CDR3. Germline V CDR1 and CDR2: MNHEY, SMNVEV (reference sequence).

The chain employs TRBV2 and TRBJ2-7; possible D gene TRBD2, 7 bases. In germline, CDR1 is SNHLY, CDR2 FYNNEI. CDR3 length: 17 residues. Trimming stripped 0 bases from V and 3 bases from J, with 18 bases between. The CDR3 DNA reads TGTGCCAGCAGTGAAGCTTGGGGGGGCCGCCTTTTCTACGAGCAGTACTTC. The encoded protein is CASSEAWGGRLFYEQYF.

The chain joins TRBV29-1 to TRBJ1-1, with no clear D. V lost 3 bases, J lost 6 bases, and 11 bases lay in between. The germline gives CDR1 SQVTM, CDR2 ANQGSEA. The CDR3 is 12 amino acids. The CDR3, as DNA: TGCAGCGTTGAGAGGGAAGGGTCTGAAGCTTTCTTT. Translating gives CSVEREGSEAFF.

This chain connects TRBV10-3 to TRBJ1-1; D call uncertain. CDR1 and CDR2 from the germline V gene are ENHRY and SYGVKD. There are 12 residues in the CDR3. Trimming cost V 6 bases and J 1 base, with 6 bases left between them. CDR3 DNA sequence: TGTGCCATCAGGGACCCGAACACTGAAGCTTTCTTT. It specifies CAIRDPNTEAFF.

The chain recombines TRBV7-3 with TRBJ1-3; possible D gene TRBD1, 5 bases. The V and J ends lost 5 bases and 1 base respectively, with 9 bases between them. Per the germline V gene, CDR1 is SGHTA and CDR2 is FQGTGA. This CDR3 is 14 amino acids long. The CDR3: CASSEGTSGNTIYF. DNA for the CDR3: TGTGCCAGCAGCGAAGGGACTTCTGGAAACACCATATATTTT. The variable domain in full, completed from reference TRBV7-3 and TRBJ1-3, reads GAGVSQTPSNKVTEKGKYVELRCDPISGHTALYWYRQSLGQGPEFLIYFQGTGAADDSGLPNDRFFAVRPEGSVSTLKIQRTERGDSAVYLCASSEGTSGNTIYFGEGSWLTVV.

The V call is TRBV27, the J call TRBJ2-2; no clear D gene. CDR1 and CDR2 (germline): MNHEY, SMNVEV (reference sequence). V was trimmed by 7 bases and J by 2 bases, leaving 17 bases between them. CDR3 length: 16 amino acids. This chain's CDR3 is CASTTIARRNTGELFF. Here the CDR3 DNA reads TGTGCCAGCACTACCATAGCCAGGAGAAACACCGGGGAGCTGTTTTTT.

The CDR3: CASSVGGTGANVLTF. DNA for the CDR3: TGTGCCAGCAGCGTAGGTGGTACTGGGGCCAACGTCCTGACTTTC. The chain uses TRBV9 and TRBJ2-6; D uncertain. There are 15 residues in the CDR3. The V end was cut by 0 bases, the J end by 2 bases, with 6 bases between. Germline lookup yields CDR1 SGDLS and CDR2 YYNGEE.

In the case of this clone: At the DNA level, this CDR3 is encoded by other sequences in the same sample as well. The chain recombines TRBV4-2 with TRBJ2-5; D may be TRBD2 (7 bases). Germline loops: CDR1 LGHNA, CDR2 YNFKEQ. The V end lost 3 bases, the J end lost 5 bases, and 19 bases lay between the germline ends. The CDR3 is 16 amino acids. The DNA of the CDR3 is TGTGCCAGCAGCCACGCGGGGGCCGGAGGGCTGGAGACCCAGTACTTC. It is translated as CASSHAGAGGLETQYF.

The V and J genes are TRBV25-1 and TRBJ2-1; the match to TRBD2 covers 9 bases. Germline CDR1 is MGHDK and CDR2 is SYGVNS. The CDR3 length is 16 residues. The V and J ends lost 1 base and 10 bases, in that order; junction bases with no gene match: 11. The chain's CDR3 is CASSESGVAGDGEQFF. CDR3 nucleotides: TGTGCCAGCAGTGAATCAGGGGTAGCGGGAGATGGCGAGCAGTTCTTC.

The chain recombines TRBV19 with TRBJ2-1, with D maybe TRBD1 (6 bases). With 2 bases removed from V and 6 bases from J, the gap between germline ends came to 14 bases. Germline V CDR1 and CDR2: LNHDA, SQIVND (reference sequence). The CDR3 has 15 amino acids. CDR3 DNA sequence: TGTGCCAGTAGTATAAACAGGGCCCCCGGCAATGAGCAGTTCTTC. This sequence encodes CASSINRAPGNEQFF.

V is TRBV15 and J is TRBJ1-4; D ambiguous. V dropped 7 bases and J dropped 1 base, with 16 bases sitting between them. This CDR3 region has 16 residues. Germline V lookup: CDR1 LNHNV, CDR2 YYDKDF (reference sequence). CDR3 protein: CATKKEGFGTNEKLFF. The CDR3 DNA is TGTGCCACCAAGAAGGAAGGGTTTGGAACTAATGAAAAACTGTTTTTT.

The gene calls are TRBV7-9 and TRBJ1-1, with D uncertain. The V end lost 4 bases, the J end lost 6 bases, and 6 bases lay between the germline ends. The CDR3 is made up of 11 amino acids. Germline lookup yields CDR1 SEHNR and CDR2 FQNEAQ (reference sequence). CDR3: CASSYGAEAFF. The CDR3 DNA is TGTGCCAGCAGCTACGGGGCTGAAGCTTTCTTT. Full variable domain (missing parts from reference TRBV7-9 and TRBJ1-1): DTGVSQNPRHKITKRGQNVTFRCDPISEHNRLYWYRQTLGQGPEFLTYFQNEAQLEKSRLLSDRFSAERPKGSFSTLEIQRTEQGDSAMYLCASSYGAEAFFGQGTRLTVV.

The chain uses TRBV4-3 and TRBJ2-7; 14 bases map to TRBD2. In germline, CDR1 is LGHNA, CDR2 YSLEER. With V trimmed by 0 bases and J by 7 bases, 8 bases remained unmatched. The CDR3 runs to 17 residues. This CDR3 is CASSQDLGLAGAREQYF. DNA of the CDR3: TGCGCCAGCAGCCAAGATCTGGGACTAGCGGGAGCTAGGGAGCAGTACTTC.

The gene calls are TRBV21-1 and TRBJ2-5. TRBV21-1 is recorded as a pseudogene. CDR3 length: 15 amino acids. CDR3 in DNA: TGTGCCAGCAGCAAAGATGAACAGTGGCGGGAGACCCAGTACTTC. This gives the protein CASSKDEQWRETQYF.

This chain connects TRBV23-1 to TRBJ1-5, with 7 bases aligning to TRBD1. TRBV23-1 is designated an ORF whose function remains uncertain. V lost 0 bases and J lost 5; bases outside the gene matches: 4. The length of the CDR3 is 15 residues. CDR3 DNA sequence: TGCGCCAGCAGTCAATCGGAGCAGGGGGATCAGCCCCAGCATTTT. Its translation is CASSQSEQGDQPQHF.